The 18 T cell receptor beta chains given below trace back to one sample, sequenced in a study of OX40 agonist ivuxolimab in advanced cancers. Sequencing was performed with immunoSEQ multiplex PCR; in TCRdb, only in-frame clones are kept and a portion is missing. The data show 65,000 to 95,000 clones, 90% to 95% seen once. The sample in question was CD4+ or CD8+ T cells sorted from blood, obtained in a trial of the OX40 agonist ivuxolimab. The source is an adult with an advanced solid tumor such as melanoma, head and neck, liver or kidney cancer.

DNA of the CDR3: TGCAGCGTTGCGGAAGATACGCAGTATTTT. Amino acids: CSVAEDTQYF. This rearrangement joins TRBV29-1 to TRBJ2-3; no clear D gene. Trimming cost V 4 bases and J 5 bases, with 4 bases left between them. Germline CDR1 is SQVTM and CDR2 is ANQGSEA. The CDR3 totals 10 residues.

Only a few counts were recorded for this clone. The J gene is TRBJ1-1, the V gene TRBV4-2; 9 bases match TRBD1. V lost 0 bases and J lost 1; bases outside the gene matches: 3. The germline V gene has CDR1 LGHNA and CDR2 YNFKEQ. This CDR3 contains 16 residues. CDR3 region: CASSQDPGQGNTEAFF. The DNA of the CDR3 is TGTGCCAGCAGCCAAGATCCGGGACAGGGGAACACTGAAGCTTTCTTT.

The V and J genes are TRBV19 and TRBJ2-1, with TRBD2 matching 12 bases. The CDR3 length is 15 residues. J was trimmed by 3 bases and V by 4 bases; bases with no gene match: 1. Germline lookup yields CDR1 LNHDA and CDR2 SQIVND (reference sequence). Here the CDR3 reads CASSTTSGSYNEQFF. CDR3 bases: TGTGCCAGTAGTACGACTAGCGGGAGCTACAATGAGCAGTTCTTC.

CDR3 protein: CASSSREGTNQPQHF. The DNA for the CDR3 is TGTGCCAGCAGCTCCCGGGAGGGGACGAATCAGCCCCAGCATTTT. The rearrangement uses TRBV28 and TRBJ1-5, with D possibly matching TRBD1 (5 bases). Germline values: CDR1 MDHEN, CDR2 SYDVKM. The length of the CDR3 is 15 residues. V lost 6 bases, J lost 4 bases, and 16 bases lay in between.

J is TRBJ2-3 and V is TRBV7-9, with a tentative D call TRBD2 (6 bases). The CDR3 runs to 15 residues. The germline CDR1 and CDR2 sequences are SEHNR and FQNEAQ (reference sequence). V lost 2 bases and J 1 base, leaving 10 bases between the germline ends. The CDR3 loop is CASSLYPGGTDTQYF. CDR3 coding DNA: TGTGCCAGCAGCTTATATCCGGGGGGCACAGATACGCAGTATTTT.

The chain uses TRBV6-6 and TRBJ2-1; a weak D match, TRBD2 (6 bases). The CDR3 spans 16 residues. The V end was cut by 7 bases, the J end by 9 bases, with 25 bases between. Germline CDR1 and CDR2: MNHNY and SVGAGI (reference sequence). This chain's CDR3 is CASTQSRRDPESEQFF. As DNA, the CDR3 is TGTGCCAGCACCCAGAGTCGGCGGGACCCGGAGAGTGAGCAGTTCTTC.

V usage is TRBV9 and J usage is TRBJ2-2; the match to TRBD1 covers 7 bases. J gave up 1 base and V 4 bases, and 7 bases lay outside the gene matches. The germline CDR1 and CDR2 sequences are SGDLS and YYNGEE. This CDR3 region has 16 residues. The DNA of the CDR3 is TGTGCCAGCAGCTTTCAGAGGACAGGGAACACCGGGGAGCTGTTTTTT. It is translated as CASSFQRTGNTGELFF.

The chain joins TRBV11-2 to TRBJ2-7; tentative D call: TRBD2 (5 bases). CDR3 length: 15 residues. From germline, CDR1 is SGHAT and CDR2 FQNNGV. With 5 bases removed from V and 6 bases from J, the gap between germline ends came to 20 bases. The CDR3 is CASSLVDGGGLEQYF. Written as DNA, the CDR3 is TGTGCCAGCAGCCTAGTAGATGGCGGAGGTCTCGAGCAGTACTTC.

The CDR3 loop reads CASSIGGTASSYNSPLHF. The CDR3 DNA sequence: TGTGCCAGTAGTATAGGGGGAACGGCGAGCTCCTATAATTCACCCCTCCACTTT. The chain links TRBV19 to TRBJ1-6; D not resolved. This CDR3 comprises 18 residues. V was cut by 1 base and J by 0 bases, with 13 bases left in between. The germline gives CDR1 LNHDA, CDR2 SQIVND (reference sequence).

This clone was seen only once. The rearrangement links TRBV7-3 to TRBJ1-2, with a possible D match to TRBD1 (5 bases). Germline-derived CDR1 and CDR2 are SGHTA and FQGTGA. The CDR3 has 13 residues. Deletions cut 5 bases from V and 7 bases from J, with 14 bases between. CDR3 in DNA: TGTGCCAGCAGCCCTGGTCCAAGGGGTGGCTACACCTTC. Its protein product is CASSPGPRGGYTF.

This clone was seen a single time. The CDR3 sequence: CASSLGQGVDEQFF. The CDR3 DNA follows: TGTGCCAGCAGCCTAGGACAGGGCGTTGATGAGCAGTTCTTC. This chain uses TRBV9 with TRBJ2-1, with 8 bases aligning to TRBD1. V shed 4 bases and J 8 bases; nucleotides not matched to a gene: 8. CDR3 length: 14 residues. In germline, CDR1 is SGDLS, CDR2 YYNGEE.

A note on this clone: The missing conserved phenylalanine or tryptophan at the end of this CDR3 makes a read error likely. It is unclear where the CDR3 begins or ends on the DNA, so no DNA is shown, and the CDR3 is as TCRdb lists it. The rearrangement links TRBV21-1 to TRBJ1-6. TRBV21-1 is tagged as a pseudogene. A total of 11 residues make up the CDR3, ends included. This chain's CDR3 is CASSPLQFQPD.

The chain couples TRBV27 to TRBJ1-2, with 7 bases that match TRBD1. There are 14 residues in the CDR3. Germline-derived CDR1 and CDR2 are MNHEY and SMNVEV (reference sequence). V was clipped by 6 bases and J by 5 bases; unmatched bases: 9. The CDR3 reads CASRPGQSLYGYTF. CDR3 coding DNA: TGTGCCAGCAGGCCGGGACAGAGCTTATATGGCTACACCTTC.

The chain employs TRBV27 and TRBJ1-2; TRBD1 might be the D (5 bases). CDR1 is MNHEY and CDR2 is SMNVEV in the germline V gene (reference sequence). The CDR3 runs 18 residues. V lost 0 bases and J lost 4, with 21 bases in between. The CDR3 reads CASSLSVAGPGRVYGYTF. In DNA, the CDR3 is TGTGCCAGCAGTTTATCGGTGGCAGGGCCGGGTAGGGTCTATGGCTACACCTTC.

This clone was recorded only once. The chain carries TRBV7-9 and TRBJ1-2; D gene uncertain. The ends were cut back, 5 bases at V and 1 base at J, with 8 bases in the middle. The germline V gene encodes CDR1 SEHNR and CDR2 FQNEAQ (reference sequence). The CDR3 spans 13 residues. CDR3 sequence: CASSPRGNYGYTF. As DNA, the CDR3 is TGTGCCAGCAGCCCCCGGGGTAACTATGGCTACACCTTC.

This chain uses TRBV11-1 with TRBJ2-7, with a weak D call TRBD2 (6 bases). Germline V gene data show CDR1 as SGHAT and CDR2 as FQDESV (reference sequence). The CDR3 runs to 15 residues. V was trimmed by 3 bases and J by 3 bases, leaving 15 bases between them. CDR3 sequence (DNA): TGTGCCAGCAGCTTGGATGGGGGGTTTATCTACGAGCAGTACTTC. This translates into CASSLDGGFIYEQYF. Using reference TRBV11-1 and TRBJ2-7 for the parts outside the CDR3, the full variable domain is EAEVAQSPRYKITEKSQAVAFWCDPISGHATLYWYRQILGQGPELLVQFQDESVVDDSQLPKDRFSAERLKGVDSTLKIQPAELGDSAMYLCASSLDGGFIYEQYFGPGTRLTVT.

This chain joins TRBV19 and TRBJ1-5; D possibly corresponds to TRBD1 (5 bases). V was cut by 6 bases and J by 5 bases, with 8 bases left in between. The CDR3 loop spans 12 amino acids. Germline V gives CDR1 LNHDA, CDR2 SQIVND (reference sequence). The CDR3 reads CASRTGYQPQHF. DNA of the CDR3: TGTGCCAGTAGAACAGGTTATCAGCCCCAGCATTTT.

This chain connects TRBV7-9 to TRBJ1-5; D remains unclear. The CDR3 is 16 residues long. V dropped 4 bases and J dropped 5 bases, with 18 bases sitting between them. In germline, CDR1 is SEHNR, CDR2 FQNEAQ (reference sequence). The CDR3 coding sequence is TGTGCCAGCAGCTCGGGCACCAGTGGGGAAGATCAGCCCCAGCATTTT. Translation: CASSSGTSGEDQPQHF.